What follows are 12 T cell receptor beta chains derived from one specimen sequenced in a study of T cells in Graves' hyperthyroidism and ophthalmopathy. RNA transcripts provided the source from which TCR beta CDR3 regions were amplified. First-round RT-PCR with HTBI primers amplified the TCR CDR3 region. From the multiplex PCR reads, TCRdb called clonotypes with MiXCR, one entry per CDR3 protein. The sample holds approximately 600,000 distinct CDR3 sequences, more than 20% seen once. Sequenced sample: blood. These receptors were taken from a man aged 25-40 years with Graves' ophthalmopathy.

J is TRBJ1-1 and V is TRBV5-1; maybe TRBD1 (6 bases). V was trimmed by 2 bases and J by 5 bases, leaving 13 bases between them. Germline V gene data show CDR1 as SGHRS and CDR2 as YFSETQ. CDR3 length equals 14 residues. The CDR3 sequence: CASSFGQPGTEAFF. The CDR3 DNA reads as TGCGCCAGCAGCTTCGGACAGCCAGGGACTGAAGCTTTCTTT.

The chain couples TRBV19 to TRBJ1-5; D remains unclear. The V end was cut by 3 bases, the J end by 3 bases, with 12 bases between. The CDR3 is 15 residues long. Germline CDR1 reads LNHDA; CDR2 reads SQIVND (reference sequence). CDR3 region: CASSISGGLNQPQHF. The DNA of the CDR3 is TGTGCCAGTAGTATTTCGGGCGGACTCAATCAGCCCCAGCATTTT.

This clonotype was detected a few times. The chain links TRBV28 to TRBJ2-2; D tentatively fits TRBD1 or TRBD2 (7 bases each). CDR3 length: 20 amino acids. Germline assignment: CDR1 MDHEN and CDR2 SYDVKM. V lost 6 bases to trimming and J lost 0 bases, with 26 bases between them. The CDR3 nucleotides read TGTGCCAGCAGGGGGGGGTGGTCAATAGGGGGCCACGCGAACACCGGGGAGCTGTTTTTT. Its protein product is CASRGGWSIGGHANTGELFF.

This rearrangement joins TRBV24-1 to TRBJ2-1; 7 bases line up with TRBD1. V lost 7 bases and J lost 5; bases outside the gene matches: 7. The CDR3 spans 14 residues. The germline V gene encodes CDR1 KGHDR and CDR2 SFDVKD. The DNA of the CDR3 is TGTGCCACCAGCGCCGGGACAGAAAACAATGAGCAGTTCTTC. Protein product: CATSAGTENNEQFF.

The chain uses TRBV6-2 or TRBV6-3 and TRBJ2-1, with 9 bases aligning to TRBD2. The V gene end was trimmed by 5 bases and the J gene end by 6 bases; junction bases not matched to a gene: 8. CDR1 and CDR2 from the germline V gene are MNHEY and SVGEGT. The CDR3 loop spans 15 amino acids. CDR3 coding DNA: TGTGCCAGCAGTAACTTAGCGGGAGTTGGCAATGAGCAGTTCTTC. This codes for CASSNLAGVGNEQFF.

The V call is TRBV19, the J call TRBJ1-2; no firm D call. V was pared by 3 bases and J by 6 bases, with 5 bases between. Germline V lookup: CDR1 LNHDA, CDR2 SQIVND (reference sequence). CDR3 length: 11 amino acids. CDR3 loop: CASSIMDGYTF. The CDR3 coding sequence is TGTGCCAGTAGTATCATGGATGGCTACACCTTC.

This clonotype was detected only a few times. The V call is TRBV2, the J call TRBJ2-2, with D possibly called TRBD1 or TRBD2 (6 bases each). The CDR3 has 14 residues. V was shortened by 7 bases and J by 2 bases, with 11 bases between the two germline ends. CDR1 and CDR2 (germline): SNHLY, FYNNEI. This chain's CDR3 is CASKGEANTGELFF. The CDR3 DNA is TGTGCCAGCAAGGGGGAGGCAAACACCGGGGAGCTGTTTTTT.

The sample holds a few counts of this clonotype. This chain uses TRBV5-1 with TRBJ2-2, with D perhaps matching TRBD1 or TRBD2 (5 bases each). Looked up from germline, CDR1 is SGHRS and CDR2 is YFSETQ. The CDR3 runs to 15 residues. V lost 4 bases, J lost 6 bases, and 16 bases lay in between. DNA of the CDR3: TGCGCCAGCAGCCCGGGGACCGAAGTCCCCGGGGAGCTGTTTTTT. Translated: CASSPGTEVPGELFF.

This clonotype was seen ten or more times. The chain couples TRBV12-3 or TRBV12-4 to TRBJ2-2; maybe TRBD2 (5 bases). This CDR3 is 14 amino acids long. Trimming left V 8 bases short and J 4 bases short, with 14 bases between. DNA of the CDR3: TGTGCCAGCCTCCTTCCGGGGTTCACCGGGGAGCTGTTTTTT. Translating it yields CASLLPGFTGELFF.

This clonotype was recorded a few times. The chain carries TRBV6-5 and TRBJ2-7; 7 bases align to TRBD2. Germline CDR1 MNHEY, CDR2 SVGAGI. The CDR3 is 16 amino acids. The trim removed 1 base at V and 6 bases at J, leaving 12 bases unmatched. CDR3 loop: CASSYFPLRGRGEQYF. In DNA, the CDR3 is TGTGCCAGCAGTTACTTCCCCCTTCGAGGGAGGGGCGAGCAGTACTTC.

V gene TRBV6-2 or TRBV6-3 combines with J gene TRBJ1-1; no clear D gene. CDR1 MNHEY and CDR2 SVGEGT come from the germline V gene. The CDR3 consists of 14 residues. V dropped 3 bases and J dropped 3 bases, with 11 bases sitting between them. The CDR3 DNA sequence: TGTGCCAGCAGTTATGCGGGCTGGGACACTGAAGCTTTCTTT. Protein: CASSYAGWDTEAFF.

This chain joins TRBV2 and TRBJ1-4; maybe TRBD1 (5 bases). The CDR3 runs 13 residues. Germline V gives CDR1 SNHLY, CDR2 FYNNEI. V shed 11 bases and J shed 0 bases, with 10 bases lying between them. CDR3 loop: CAGSGTTNEKLFF. The CDR3 DNA reads as TGTGCCGGATCAGGGACAACTAATGAAAAACTGTTTTTT.